The 10 T cell receptor beta chains in this list originate from one sample, sequenced in a study of blood T cells in healthy people across ages. The second PCR ran roughly 6 to 11 cycles with a sample-barcoded 5' primer and J-beta primers. TCRdb fed the 5' RACE reads into MiXCR, producing one record per CDR3 protein. This table has around 800,000 distinct CDR3 sequences, around 45% appearing once. Material for sequencing was blood. These receptor sequences come from a man at least 80 years old in good health.

This clonotype was observed a handful of times. The chain combines TRBV13 with TRBJ1-4; D remains unclear. Trimming removed 4 bases at V and 8 bases at J, with 17 bases between. Germline values: CDR1 PRHDT, CDR2 FYEKMQ (reference sequence). CDR3 length: 15 residues. The CDR3, as DNA: TGTGCCAGCAGCTCAAGGGAGGGAAGATACGAAAAACTGTTTTTT. Translating it yields CASSSREGRYEKLFF.

This clonotype was counted between two and nine times. The chain combines TRBV27 with TRBJ1-2; TRBD1 matches 9 bases. This CDR3 region has 17 residues. V trimming: 5 bases; J trimming: 9 bases; junction bases outside the gene matches: 19. CDR1 is MNHEY, CDR2 SMNVEV, per germline (reference sequence). Here the CDR3 DNA reads TGTGCCAGCAGTCCTGCCTCAATTATTACAGGGGGCAGGAGCTACACCTTC. Translated, it gives CASSPASIITGGRSYTF.

The gene calls are TRBV12-3 or TRBV12-4 and TRBJ1-2, with D perhaps matching TRBD1 (6 bases). The CDR3 is 15 amino acids. V was shortened by 8 bases and J by 4 bases, with 20 bases between the two germline ends. The CDR3 is CASFPGQQSPYGYTF. DNA for the CDR3: TGTGCCAGCTTCCCCGGACAGCAGAGTCCCTATGGCTACACCTTC.

The count of this clonotype is one. The rearrangement uses TRBV20-1 and TRBJ1-5; D gene unclear. V gave up 0 bases and J gave up 4 bases, with 4 bases separating them. The CDR3 loop spans 12 amino acids. Germline CDR1 is DFQATT and CDR2 is SNEGSKA (reference sequence). For the CDR3, the DNA is TGCAGTGCTAGAGATTGGAATCAGCCCCAGCATTTT. Translating it yields CSARDWNQPQHF.

The rearrangement uses TRBV24-1 and TRBJ2-5; 11 nucleotides align to TRBD1. The CDR3 consists of 18 residues. Germline loops: CDR1 KGHDR, CDR2 SFDVKD. The V segment lost 3 bases and the J segment 5 bases; nucleotides outside the gene matches: 13. The CDR3 reads CATSDPDRGPPPKETQYF. The CDR3 DNA is TGTGCCACCAGTGATCCGGACAGGGGGCCCCCTCCAAAGGAGACCCAGTACTTC.

This clonotype was seen a few times. The genes are TRBV6-5 and TRBJ2-1; D may correspond to TRBD1 or TRBD2 (5 bases each). V was clipped by 2 bases and J by 6 bases, with 14 bases between them. The germline V gene has CDR1 MNHEY and CDR2 SVGAGI. The CDR3 contains 15 residues. Here the CDR3 reads CASSYEGRTINEQFF. Here the CDR3 DNA reads TGTGCCAGCAGTTACGAGGGACGTACAATCAATGAGCAGTTCTTC.

This clonotype was observed a few times. This rearrangement joins TRBV28 to TRBJ2-7; D unresolved. V was pared by 1 base and J by 6 bases, with 10 bases between. In germline, CDR1 is MDHEN, CDR2 SYDVKM. This CDR3 has 13 residues. The CDR3 reads CASSLLSRSEQYF. The CDR3 DNA reads TGTGCCAGCAGTTTATTATCCAGGAGCGAGCAGTACTTC.

The chain joins TRBV20-1 to TRBJ1-5; D uncertain. The germline V gene encodes CDR1 DFQATT and CDR2 SNEGSKA (reference sequence). The V end lost 1 base, the J end lost 7 bases, and 8 bases lay between the germline ends. CDR3 size: 12 residues. The CDR3, as DNA: TGCAGTGCTAGAGGACAAATCCAGCCCCAGCATTTT. The encoded protein is CSARGQIQPQHF.

The V and J genes are TRBV28 and TRBJ1-4, with TRBD1 matching 7 bases. The CDR3 is 12 amino acids. Germline lookup yields CDR1 MDHEN and CDR2 SYDVKM. The trim removed 8 bases at V and 7 bases at J, leaving 4 bases unmatched. This CDR3 is CASRDSFEKLFF. In DNA form, the CDR3 reads TGTGCCAGCCGGGACAGTTTTGAAAAACTGTTTTTT.

The chain uses TRBV9 and TRBJ2-2, with no clear D. Trimming removed 4 bases at V and 0 bases at J, with 13 bases between. Germline V gives CDR1 SGDLS, CDR2 YYNGEE. This CDR3 has 16 residues. The CDR3 region has the DNA TGTGCCAGCAGCTTATACTCAACCACGAACACCGGGGAGCTGTTTTTT. It translates to CASSLYSTTNTGELFF. Variable domain in full (rest from reference TRBV9 and TRBJ2-2): DSGVTQTPKHLITATGQRVTLRCSPRSGDLSVYWYQQSLDQGLQFLIQYYNGEERAKGNILERFSAQQFPDLHSELNLSSLELGDSALYFCASSLYSTTNTGELFFGEGSRLTVL.